This T cell receptor beta chain was profiled in a study of blood T cell repertoires in COVID-19. Study background: PBMCs, B-cell-depleted T cells, or T cells provided the cDNA or gDNA that made up the material.

The assay was immunoSEQ multiplex PCR, and TCRdb's table has in-frame clones only and misses some. The sample has 40,000 to 45,000 clones, roughly 85% seen once. CDR1 and CDR2 from the germline V gene are SGDLS and YYNGEE. This CDR3 comprises 15 residues. Trimming removed 3 bases from V and 5 bases from J; junction bases left unmatched: 7. The chain joins TRBV9 to TRBJ2-2; 7 nucleotides line up with TRBD2. The source is a man aged 60 to 69 with acute or convalescent COVID-19. The sequencing input was peripheral blood. The CDR3 sequence: CASSERGHETGELFF. The CDR3 nucleotides read TGTGCCAGCAGCGAGCGGGGCCATGAAACCGGGGAGCTGTTTTTT.